Listed below are T cell receptor beta chains from one sample, sequenced in a study of radiotherapy plus CTLA-4 blockade in lung cancer. Data came from immunoSEQ multiplex PCR; TCRdb stores just in-frame clones and leaves some out. This sample has about 100,000 clones, with about four fifths found just once. Sample: peripheral blood, taken from a patient treated with radiotherapy plus ipilimumab. All receptors derive from a human donor with non-small cell lung cancer who had stable disease on radiotherapy plus ipilimumab. Each CDR3 is given with its conserved first and last residue. The D gene is left open where the match is weak. Expanded clones get a size class; other rows say once, few or many, or leave the size out.

d_gene,j_gene,v_gene,abundance,CDR3nt,CDR3aa
NA,TRBJ1-1,TRBV19,few,TGTGCCAGTAGTACACAGGGCGACGACACTGAAGCTTTCTTT,CASSTQGDDTEAFF
TRBD1,TRBJ1-2,TRBV6-5,NA,TGTGCCAGCAGGGGACAGGGCTATGGCTACACCTTC,CASRGQGYGYTF
NA,TRBJ2-5,TRBV28,NA,TGTGCCAGCCACCAGGGCGGGACGAGAGGAGGGGAGACCCAGTACTTC,CASHQGGTRGGETQYF
TRBD2,TRBJ2-7,TRBV9,NA,TGTGCCAGCAGCAGACTAGCGGGAGGTCACTACGAGCAGTACTTC,CASSRLAGGHYEQYF
TRBD1,TRBJ1-2,TRBV29-1,NA,TGCAGCGGGGGACAGGACGTTGATGGCTACACCTTC,CSGGQDVDGYTF
NA,TRBJ2-3,TRBV18,NA,TGTGCCAGCTCACCTTTCACAGATACGCAGTATTTT,CASSPFTDTQYF
NA,TRBJ2-5,TRBV11-2,NA,TGTGCCAGCAGCTCCGATGGAGAGACCCAGTACTTC,CASSSDGETQYF
NA,TRBJ1-5,TRBV28,NA,TGTGCCAGCACCCCGTTGGGGGGCGTACGGAATCAGCCCCAGCATTTT,CASTPLGGVRNQPQHF
NA,TRBJ2-7,TRBV7-2,NA,TGTGCCAGCAGCATAAGAGAGAGGGGCAGGGAAAGCGAGCAGTACTTC,CASSIRERGRESEQYF
NA,TRBJ2-5,TRBV5-1,NA,TGCGCCAGCAGCTTAGAGGGGCTAGAGACCCAGTACTTC,CASSLEGLETQYF
TRBD2,TRBJ2-7,TRBV27,once,TGTGCCAGCAGTCGCCCCGGACTAGCGAACACCTACGAGCAGTACTTC,CASSRPGLANTYEQYF
NA,TRBJ2-5,TRBV5-1,NA,TGCGCCAGCAGCTTGGAGGGGCAGGGCGTGGGAGAGACCCAGTACTTC,CASSLEGQGVGETQYF
TRBD2,TRBJ2-3,TRBV10-2,NA,TGCGCCAGCAGTGTGGGGGGGATCACAGATACGCAGTATTTT,CASSVGGITDTQYF
NA,TRBJ2-3,TRBV6-6,once,TGTGCCAGCAGTTACGAGGCAGTCACAGATACGCAGTATTTT,CASSYEAVTDTQYF
NA,TRBJ1-4,TRBV5-1,NA,TGCGCCAGCAGCTTAACAGCAGCAACTAATGAAAAACTGTTTTTT,CASSLTAATNEKLFF
NA,TRBJ1-4,TRBV7-8,NA,TGTGCCAGCAGCCTTCGGGGCCCTAATGAAAAACTGTTTTTT,CASSLRGPNEKLFF
NA,TRBJ2-5,TRBV28,NA,TGTGCCAGCAGTTTATGGTCACGGGGGCAAGAGACCCAGTACTTC,CASSLWSRGQETQYF
TRBD1,TRBJ2-6,TRBV28,once,TGTGCCAGCATGGCAGGAAGGGGGCGCGGTTCTGGGGCCAACGTCCTGACTTTC,CASMAGRGRGSGANVLTF
TRBD2,TRBJ2-3,TRBV5-1,few,TGCGCCAGCAGCTTGGGGACTAGCGGGGGGGACGACCCGGAGTATTTT,CASSLGTSGGDDPEYF
TRBD1,TRBJ1-5,TRBV19,NA,TGTGCCAGTAGTAGGGACAGGGAGCTAAGCCAGCCCCAGCATTTT,CASSRDRELSQPQHF
TRBD1,TRBJ1-5,TRBV27,NA,TGTGCCAGCAGTTCCAGGGGGAAGGGCAATCAGCCCCAGCATTTT,CASSSRGKGNQPQHF
TRBD1,TRBJ2-5,TRBV29-1,NA,TGCAGCGTTGCCGGGGGGACAGGGCAAAAAGAGACCCAGTACTTC,CSVAGGTGQKETQYF
TRBD1,TRBJ2-3,TRBV11-3,few,TGTGCCAGCAGCTGGGGACAGCAAGATACGCAGTATTTT,CASSWGQQDTQYF
TRBD1,TRBJ1-5,TRBV18,NA,TGTGCCAGCTCACCTTTAGGGCTAGGGACAGAAAATCAGCCCCAGCATTTT,CASSPLGLGTENQPQHF
NA,TRBJ1-1,TRBV30,NA,TGTGCCTGGAAGGGACCTAATCTTAACACTGAAGCTTTCTTT,CAWKGPNLNTEAFF
TRBD2,TRBJ2-7,TRBV30,NA,TGTGCCCGCTCTAGCGGGAGGGCCAGGAACCATTACGAGCAGTACTTC,CARSSGRARNHYEQYF
NA,TRBJ2-5,TRBV2,NA,TGTGCCAGCAAGGTTACGGAGACCCAGTACTTC,CASKVTETQYF
NA,TRBJ2-1,TRBV5-4,NA,TGTGCCAGCAGTTCGGGACACCGGAGCTCCTACAATGAGCAGTTCTTC,CASSSGHRSSYNEQFF
NA,TRBJ1-6,TRBV7-2,once,TGTGCCAGCAGCTTGACAGTAACCTACGATAATTCACCCCTCCACTTT,CASSLTVTYDNSPLHF
NA,TRBJ1-1,TRBV11-3,NA,TGTGCCAGCAGCGGGGGGATGAACACTGAAGCTTTCTTT,CASSGGMNTEAFF
NA,TRBJ2-7,TRBV28,once,TGTGCCAGCACCCGACGCGGGGTTAGCTCCTACGAGCAGTACTTC,CASTRRGVSSYEQYF
NA,TRBJ2-2,TRBV2,NA,TGTGCCAGCAGGTCGAGGGCCCCCGGGGAGCTGTTTTTT,CASRSRAPGELFF
NA,TRBJ2-1,TRBV29-1,NA,TGCAGCGTTGGCAGGGGTAATGAGCAGTTCTTC,CSVGRGNEQFF
TRBD1,TRBJ1-2,TRBV9,NA,TGTGCCAGCAGCCCCGGGACAGGGGCTAACTATGGCTACACCTTC,CASSPGTGANYGYTF
TRBD1,TRBJ2-1,TRBV4-1,NA,TGCGCCAGCAGCCAAACAGGGGTGGGGTACAATGAGCAGTTCTTC,CASSQTGVGYNEQFF
NA,TRBJ2-7,TRBV9,NA,TGTGCCAGCAGCCCGCGACTAGGGAGCTCCTACGAGCAGTACTTC,CASSPRLGSSYEQYF
NA,TRBJ1-2,TRBV5-1,NA,TGCGCCAGCAGCCCCCGCGGAGGGGAAATGGGCTACACCTTC,CASSPRGGEMGYTF
TRBD2,TRBJ2-1,TRBV7-2,NA,TGTGCCAGCAGCCCCGGACTAGCGGGGTACCACAATGAGCAGTTCTTC,CASSPGLAGYHNEQFF
TRBD2,TRBJ2-1,TRBV15,NA,TGTGCCACCTTATCTGGACTAGCGGGAGTGGGGAATGAGCAGTTCTTC,CATLSGLAGVGNEQFF
NA,TRBJ2-7,TRBV6-5,NA,TGTGCCAGCAGTCGGACAGCCGGTCCCTACGAGCAGTACTTC,CASSRTAGPYEQYF
TRBD2,TRBJ2-3,TRBV7-9,once,TGTGCCAGCACCCGGACTAGCGGTACAGATACGCAGTATTTT,CASTRTSGTDTQYF
NA,TRBJ2-3,TRBV9,NA,TGTGCCAGCAGCGTTGGACTTGGTGGGGGGCCGGCAGATACGCAGTATTTT,CASSVGLGGGPADTQYF
NA,TRBJ1-1,TRBV11-2,NA,TGTGCCAGCAGCTTGAGGGGGGGAACTGAAGCTTTCTTT,CASSLRGGTEAFF
NA,TRBJ2-5,TRBV7-2,NA,TGTGCCAGCAGCTTAGCGCCAGGGAGGGGGGGATTCCAAGAGACCCAGTACTTC,CASSLAPGRGGFQETQYF
TRBD2,TRBJ2-1,TRBV27,NA,TGTGCCAGCTGCCCAGCGGGGACTAGCGTCGCGGGTGAGCAGTTCTTC,CASCPAGTSVAGEQFF
NA,TRBJ1-5,TRBV6-5,NA,TGTGCCAGCAGTATTGTATCGAACCAGCCCCAGCATTTT,CASSIVSNQPQHF